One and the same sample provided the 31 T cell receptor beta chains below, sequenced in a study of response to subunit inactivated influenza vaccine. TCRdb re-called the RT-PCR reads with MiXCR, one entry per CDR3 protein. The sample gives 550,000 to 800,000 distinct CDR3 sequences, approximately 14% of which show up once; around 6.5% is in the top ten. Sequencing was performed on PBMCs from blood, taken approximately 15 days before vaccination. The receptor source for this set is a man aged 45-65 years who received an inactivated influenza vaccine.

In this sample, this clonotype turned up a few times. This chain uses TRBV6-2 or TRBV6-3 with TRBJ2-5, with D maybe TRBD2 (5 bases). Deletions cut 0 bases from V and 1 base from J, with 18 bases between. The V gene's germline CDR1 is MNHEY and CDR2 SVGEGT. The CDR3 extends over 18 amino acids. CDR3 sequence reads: CASSYSTLQGRTQETQYF. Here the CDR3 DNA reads TGTGCCAGCAGTTACTCGACCCTTCAAGGGAGAACCCAAGAGACCCAGTACTTC.

CDR3 loop: CATSRETRGQPLHF. The CDR3 DNA is TGTGCCACCAGCAGAGAGACCCGGGGCCAACCCCTCCACTTT. The chain uses TRBV15 and TRBJ1-6; D is perhaps TRBD1 (5 bases). V lost 0 bases to trimming and J lost 12 bases, with 12 bases between them. This CDR3 spans 14 amino acids. Germline-derived CDR1 and CDR2 are LNHNV and YYDKDF (reference sequence).

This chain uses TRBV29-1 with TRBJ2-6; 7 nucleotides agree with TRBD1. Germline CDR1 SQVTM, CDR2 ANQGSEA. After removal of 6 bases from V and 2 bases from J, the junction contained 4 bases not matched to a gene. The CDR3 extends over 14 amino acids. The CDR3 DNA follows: TGCAGCGTAGGGGACAGCCCTGGGGCCAACGTCCTGACTTTC. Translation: CSVGDSPGANVLTF.

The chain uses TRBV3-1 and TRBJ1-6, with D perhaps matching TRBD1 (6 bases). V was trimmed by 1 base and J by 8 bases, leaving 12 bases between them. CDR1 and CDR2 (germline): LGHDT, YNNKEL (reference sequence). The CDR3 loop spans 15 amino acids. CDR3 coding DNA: TGTGCCAGCAGCCAAGGGACAGTTGCTCATTCACCCCTCCACTTT. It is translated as CASSQGTVAHSPLHF. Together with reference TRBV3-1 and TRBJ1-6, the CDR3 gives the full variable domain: DTAVSQTPKYLVTQMGNDKSIKCEQNLGHDTMYWYKQDSKKFLKIMFSYNNKELIINETVPNRFSPKSPDKAHLNLHINSLELGDSAVYFCASSQGTVAHSPLHFGNGTRLTVT.

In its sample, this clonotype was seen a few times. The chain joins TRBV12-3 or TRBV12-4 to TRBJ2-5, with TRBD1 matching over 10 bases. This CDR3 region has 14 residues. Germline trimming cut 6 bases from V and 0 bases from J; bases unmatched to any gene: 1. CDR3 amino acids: CASRGQGYQETQYF. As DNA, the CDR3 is TGTGCCAGCAGGGGACAGGGGTACCAAGAGACCCAGTACTTC.

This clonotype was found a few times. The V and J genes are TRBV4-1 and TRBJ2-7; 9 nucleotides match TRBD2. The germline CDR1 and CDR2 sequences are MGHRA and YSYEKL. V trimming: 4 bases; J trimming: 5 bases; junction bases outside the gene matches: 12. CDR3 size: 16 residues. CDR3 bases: TGCGCCAGCAGCCCCGGCGCTAGCGGGGTTGGTAACGAGCAGTACTTC. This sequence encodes CASSPGASGVGNEQYF.

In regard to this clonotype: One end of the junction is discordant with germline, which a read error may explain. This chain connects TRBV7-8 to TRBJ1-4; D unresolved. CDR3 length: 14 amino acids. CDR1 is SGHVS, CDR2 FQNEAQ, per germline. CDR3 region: CASILRQGGEKLFF. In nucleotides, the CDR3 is TGTGCCAGCATCTTAAGACAAGGTGGAGAAAAACTGTTTTTT.

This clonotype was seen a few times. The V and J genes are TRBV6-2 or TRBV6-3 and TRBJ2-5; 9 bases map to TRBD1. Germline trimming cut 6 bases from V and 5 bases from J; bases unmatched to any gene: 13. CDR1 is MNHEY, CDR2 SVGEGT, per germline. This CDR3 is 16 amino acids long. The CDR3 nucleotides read TGTGCCAGCAGACAAGGACAGGGGACCTCGGGGGAGACCCAGTACTTC. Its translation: CASRQGQGTSGETQYF.

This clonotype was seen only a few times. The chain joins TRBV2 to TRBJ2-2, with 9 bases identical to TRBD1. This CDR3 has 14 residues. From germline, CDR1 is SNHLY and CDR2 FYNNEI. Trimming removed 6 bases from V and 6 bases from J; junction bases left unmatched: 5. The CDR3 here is CASSRDRASGELFF. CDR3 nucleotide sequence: TGTGCCAGCAGCCGGGACAGGGCTTCCGGGGAGCTGTTTTTT.

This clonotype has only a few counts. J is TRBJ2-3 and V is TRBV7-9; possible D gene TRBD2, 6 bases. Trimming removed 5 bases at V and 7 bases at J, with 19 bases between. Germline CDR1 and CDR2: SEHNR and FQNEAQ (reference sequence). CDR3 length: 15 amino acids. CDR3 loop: CASSPALGGGNTQYF. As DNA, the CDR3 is TGTGCCAGCAGCCCGGCATTGGGTGGCGGGAATACGCAGTATTTT.

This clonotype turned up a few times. The CDR3 protein is CASSLGTVYSSSYEQYF. The DNA of the CDR3 is TGCGCCAGCAGCTTGGGGACGGTGTACTCCTCCTCCTACGAGCAGTACTTC. The gene calls are TRBV5-1 and TRBJ2-7; no clear D. Per the germline V gene, CDR1 is SGHRS and CDR2 is YFSETQ. Trimming pared 0 bases from V and 0 bases from J, leaving 16 bases between. The CDR3 has 17 amino acids.

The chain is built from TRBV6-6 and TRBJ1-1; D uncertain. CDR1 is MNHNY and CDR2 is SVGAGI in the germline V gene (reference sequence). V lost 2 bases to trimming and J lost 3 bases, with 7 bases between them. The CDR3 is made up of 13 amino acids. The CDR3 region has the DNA TGTGCCAGCAGTTACAGGACCGACACTGAAGCTTTCTTT. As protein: CASSYRTDTEAFF.

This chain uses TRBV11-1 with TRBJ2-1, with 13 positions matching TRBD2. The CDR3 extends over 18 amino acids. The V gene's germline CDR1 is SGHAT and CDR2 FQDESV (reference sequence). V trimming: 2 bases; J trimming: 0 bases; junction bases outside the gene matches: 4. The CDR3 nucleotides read TGTGCCAGCAGCTTACGACTAGCGGGGGGTAGCTCCTACAATGAGCAGTTCTTC. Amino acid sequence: CASSLRLAGGSSYNEQFF.

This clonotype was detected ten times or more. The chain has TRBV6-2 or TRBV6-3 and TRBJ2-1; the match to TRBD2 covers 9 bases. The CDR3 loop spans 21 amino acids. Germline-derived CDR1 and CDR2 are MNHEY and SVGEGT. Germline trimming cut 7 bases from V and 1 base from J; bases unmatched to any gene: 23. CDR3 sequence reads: CASTPVVRWLAGTRSYNEQFF. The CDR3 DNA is TGTGCCAGCACCCCGGTGGTCCGTTGGCTAGCGGGAACTAGGTCCTACAATGAGCAGTTCTTC.

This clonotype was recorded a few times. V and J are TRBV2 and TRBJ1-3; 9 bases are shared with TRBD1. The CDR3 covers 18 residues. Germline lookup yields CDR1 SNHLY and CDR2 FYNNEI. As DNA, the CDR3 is TGTACCCTCAGTTGGAGCCTGGACAGGGGATTCTCTGGAAACACCATATATTTT. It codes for CTLSWSLDRGFSGNTIYF.

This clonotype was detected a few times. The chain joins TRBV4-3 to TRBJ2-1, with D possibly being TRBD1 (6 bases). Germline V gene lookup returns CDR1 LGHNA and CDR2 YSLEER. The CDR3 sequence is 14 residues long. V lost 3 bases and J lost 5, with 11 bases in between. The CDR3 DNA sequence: TGCGCCAGCAGCCAGGCCGGACAGAACAATGAGCAGTTCTTC. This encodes CASSQAGQNNEQFF.

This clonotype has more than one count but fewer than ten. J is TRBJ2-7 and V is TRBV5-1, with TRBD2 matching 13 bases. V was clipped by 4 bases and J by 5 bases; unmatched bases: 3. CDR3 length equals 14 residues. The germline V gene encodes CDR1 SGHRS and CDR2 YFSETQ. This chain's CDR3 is CASSRGTSGNEQYF. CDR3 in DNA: TGCGCCAGCAGCCGCGGGACTAGCGGGAACGAGCAGTACTTC.

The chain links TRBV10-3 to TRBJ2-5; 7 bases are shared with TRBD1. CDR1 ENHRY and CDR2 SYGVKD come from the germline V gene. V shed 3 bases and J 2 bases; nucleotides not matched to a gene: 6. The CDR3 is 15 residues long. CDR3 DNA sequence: TGTGCCATCAGTGATCCCCCGGGACAGCAAGAGACCCAGTACTTC. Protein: CAISDPPGQQETQYF.

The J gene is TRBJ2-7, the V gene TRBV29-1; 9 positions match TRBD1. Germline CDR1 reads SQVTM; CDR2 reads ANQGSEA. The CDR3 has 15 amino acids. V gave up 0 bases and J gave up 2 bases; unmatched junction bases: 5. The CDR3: CSVEERGTGPYEQYF. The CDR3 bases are TGCAGCGTTGAAGAGCGTGGGACAGGGCCCTACGAGCAGTACTTC.

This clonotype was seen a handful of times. CDR3 bases: TGCGCCAGCAGCTTTGAGCCGGGACAGGGGAACAATGAGCAGTTCTTC. Its protein product is CASSFEPGQGNNEQFF. This sequence joins TRBV5-1 and TRBJ2-1, with 10 bases lining up with TRBD1. V gave up 2 bases and J gave up 5 bases; unmatched junction bases: 7. The CDR3 covers 16 residues. Germline CDR1 and CDR2: SGHRS and YFSETQ. Looking up the rest from reference TRBV5-1 and TRBJ2-1 gives the full variable domain: KAGVTQTPRYLIKTRGQQVTLSCSPISGHRSVSWYQQTPGQGLQFLFEYFSETQRNKGNFPGRFSGRQFSNSRSEMNVSTLELGDSALYLCASSFEPGQGNNEQFFGPGTRLTVL.

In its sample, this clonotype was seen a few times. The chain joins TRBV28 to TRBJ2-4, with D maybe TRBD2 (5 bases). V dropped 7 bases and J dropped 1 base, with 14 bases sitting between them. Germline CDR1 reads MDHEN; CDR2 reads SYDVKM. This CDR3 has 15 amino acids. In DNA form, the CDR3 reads TGTGCCAGCACCATGGGAGTATTCGCCAAAAACATTCAGTACTTC. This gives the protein CASTMGVFAKNIQYF.

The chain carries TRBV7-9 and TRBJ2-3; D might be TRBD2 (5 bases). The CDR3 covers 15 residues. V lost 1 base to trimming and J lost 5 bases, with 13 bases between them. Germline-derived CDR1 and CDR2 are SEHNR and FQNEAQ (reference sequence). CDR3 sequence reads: CASSLELVFVDTQYF. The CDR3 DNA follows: TGTGCCAGCAGCTTAGAACTAGTGTTTGTAGATACGCAGTATTTT.

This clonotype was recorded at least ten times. CDR3 loop: CSAQQGASEKLFF. The CDR3 coding sequence is TGCAGTGCTCAACAGGGGGCCTCTGAAAAACTGTTTTTT. V and J are TRBV20-1 and TRBJ1-4; 9 bases fit TRBD1. This CDR3 has 13 residues. J lost 7 bases, V lost 5 bases, and 5 bases had no gene match. Germline V gene data show CDR1 as DFQATT and CDR2 as SNEGSKA (reference sequence).

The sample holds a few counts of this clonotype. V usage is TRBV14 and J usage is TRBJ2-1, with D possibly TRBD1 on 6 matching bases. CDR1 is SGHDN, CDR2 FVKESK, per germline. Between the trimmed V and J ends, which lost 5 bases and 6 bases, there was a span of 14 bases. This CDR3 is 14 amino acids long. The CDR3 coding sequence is TGTGCCAGCAGCAAACACGGACAGCGCAATGAGCAGTTCTTC. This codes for CASSKHGQRNEQFF. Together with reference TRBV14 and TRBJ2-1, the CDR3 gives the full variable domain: EAGVTQFPSHSVIEKGQTVTLRCDPISGHDNLYWYRRVMGKEIKFLLHFVKESKQDESGMPNNRFLAERTGGTYSTLKVQPAELEDSGVYFCASSKHGQRNEQFFGPGTRLTVL.

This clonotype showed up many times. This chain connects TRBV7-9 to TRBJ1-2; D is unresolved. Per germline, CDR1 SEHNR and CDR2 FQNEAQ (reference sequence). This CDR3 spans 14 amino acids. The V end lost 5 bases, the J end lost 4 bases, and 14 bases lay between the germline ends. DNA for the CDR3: TGTGCCAGCAGCCCCCTGGCAGGAAGCTATGGCTACACCTTC. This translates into CASSPLAGSYGYTF.

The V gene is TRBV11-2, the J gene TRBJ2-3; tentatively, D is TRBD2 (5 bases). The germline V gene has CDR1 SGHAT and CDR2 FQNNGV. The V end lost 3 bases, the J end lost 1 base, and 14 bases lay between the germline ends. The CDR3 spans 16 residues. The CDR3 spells CASSFQTRSGTDTQYF. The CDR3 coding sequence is TGTGCCAGCAGCTTCCAAACTAGAAGTGGCACAGATACGCAGTATTTT.

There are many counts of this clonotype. The CDR3 here is CASSLGGQGDGNTDTQYF. Here the CDR3 DNA reads TGTGCCAGCAGCTTAGGCGGACAGGGTGACGGTAACACAGATACGCAGTATTTT. V and J are TRBV11-2 and TRBJ2-3; 8 nucleotides align to TRBD1. The ends lost 1 base at V and 2 bases at J; junction bases unmatched: 11. CDR1 SGHAT and CDR2 FQNNGV come from the germline V gene. This CDR3 contains 18 residues.

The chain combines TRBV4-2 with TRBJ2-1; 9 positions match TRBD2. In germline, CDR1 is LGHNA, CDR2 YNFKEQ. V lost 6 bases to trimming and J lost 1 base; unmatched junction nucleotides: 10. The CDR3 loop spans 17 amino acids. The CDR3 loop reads CASRPSLLAGSYNEQFF. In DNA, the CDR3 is TGTGCCAGCAGACCCTCCTTACTAGCGGGTTCCTACAATGAGCAGTTCTTC.

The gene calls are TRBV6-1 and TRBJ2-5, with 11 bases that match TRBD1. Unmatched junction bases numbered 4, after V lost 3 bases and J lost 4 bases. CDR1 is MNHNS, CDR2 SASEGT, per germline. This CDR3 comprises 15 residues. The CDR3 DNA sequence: TGTGCCAGCAGTGAGGGGACAGGGGGTCTAGAGACCCAGTACTTC. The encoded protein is CASSEGTGGLETQYF.

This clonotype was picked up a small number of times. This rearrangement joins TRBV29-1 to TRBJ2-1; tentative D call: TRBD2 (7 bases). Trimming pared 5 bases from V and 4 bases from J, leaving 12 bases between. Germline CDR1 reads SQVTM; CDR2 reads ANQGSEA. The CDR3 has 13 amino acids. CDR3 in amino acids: CSVQRGGYNEQFF. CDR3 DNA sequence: TGCAGCGTTCAAAGGGGGGGGTACAATGAGCAGTTCTTC.

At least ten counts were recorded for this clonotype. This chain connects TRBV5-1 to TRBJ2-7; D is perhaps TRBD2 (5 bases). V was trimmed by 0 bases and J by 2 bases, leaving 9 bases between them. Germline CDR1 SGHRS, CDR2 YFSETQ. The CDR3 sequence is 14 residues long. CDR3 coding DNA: TGCGCCAGCAGCTTGGGGACTGATCCCTACGAGCAGTACTTC. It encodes CASSLGTDPYEQYF.